Listed below are T cell receptor beta chains from one sample, sequenced in a study of shared clonotypes between healthy human individuals. The table came from immunoSEQ multiplex PCR; TCRdb's copy has only in-frame clones and leaves some out. The sample has about half a million clones, 81% seen once. The specimen sequenced was PBMCs. The receptors shown here come from a woman in her forties in good health. Some clones in this sample may be carry-over from other donors' samples. Each CDR3 is given with its conserved first and last residue. A D gene is named only where the DNA matches it firmly. Clone size is given for some rows only: seen once, a few or many times, or a class if the clone is expanded.

J gene: TRBJ2-3
clone size: .
D gene: .
V gene: TRBV30
CDR3 protein: CAWSGGRTDTQYF
CDR3 DNA: TGTGCCTGGAGCGGGGGCAGGACAGATACGCAGTATTTT

J gene: TRBJ1-6
clone size: .
D gene: .
V gene: TRBV2
CDR3 protein: CASNTEISSYNSPLHF
CDR3 DNA: TGTGCCAGCAACACAGAGATTAGCTCCTATAATTCACCCCTCCACTTT

J gene: TRBJ2-3
clone size: once
D gene: TRBD2
V gene: TRBV6-5
CDR3 protein: CASSPAGLHTQYF
CDR3 DNA: TGTGCCAGCAGTCCAGCGGGGTTACATACGCAGTATTTT

J gene: TRBJ2-1
clone size: .
D gene: .
V gene: TRBV6-6
CDR3 protein: CASSYSIGANEQFF
CDR3 DNA: TGTGCCAGCAGTTACTCTATAGGGGCCAATGAGCAGTTCTTC

J gene: TRBJ2-2
clone size: .
D gene: TRBD2
V gene: TRBV7-3
CDR3 protein: CASSLASGRTGELFF
CDR3 DNA: TGTGCCAGCAGCTTAGCTAGCGGGAGGACCGGGGAGCTGTTTTTT

J gene: TRBJ1-5
clone size: .
D gene: .
V gene: TRBV2
CDR3 protein: CASRGQGNQPQHF
CDR3 DNA: TGTGCCAGCAGGGGGCAGGGCAATCAGCCCCAGCATTTT

J gene: TRBJ2-1
clone size: .
D gene: .
V gene: TRBV11-2
CDR3 protein: CASSSQGGANEQFF
CDR3 DNA: TGTGCCAGCAGCTCCCAGGGCGGGGCCAATGAGCAGTTCTTC

J gene: TRBJ1-1
clone size: .
D gene: .
V gene: TRBV9
CDR3 protein: CASSVASANTEAFF
CDR3 DNA: TGTGCCAGCAGCGTAGCCAGTGCGAACACTGAAGCTTTCTTT

J gene: TRBJ2-1
clone size: .
D gene: .
V gene: TRBV6-5
CDR3 protein: CASSSWDSYNEQFF
CDR3 DNA: TGTGCCAGCAGTTCTTGGGACTCGTACAATGAGCAGTTCTTC

J gene: TRBJ2-1
clone size: .
D gene: .
V gene: TRBV9
CDR3 protein: CASSVGADLSYNEQFF
CDR3 DNA: TGTGCCAGCAGCGTAGGAGCGGATCTCTCCTACAATGAGCAGTTCTTC

J gene: TRBJ1-2
clone size: .
D gene: TRBD1
V gene: TRBV7-2
CDR3 protein: CASSLGLQGARYGYTF
CDR3 DNA: TGTGCCAGCAGCTTAGGCCTTCAGGGGGCCCGGTATGGCTACACCTTC

J gene: TRBJ2-1
clone size: .
D gene: TRBD2
V gene: TRBV29-1
CDR3 protein: CSVEPGGPAEQFF
CDR3 DNA: TGCAGCGTTGAACCGGGAGGGCCGGCTGAGCAGTTCTTC

J gene: TRBJ2-5
clone size: once
D gene: .
V gene: TRBV15
CDR3 protein: CATSRDSQETQYF
CDR3 DNA: TGTGCCACCAGCAGGGACTCCCAAGAGACCCAGTACTTC

J gene: TRBJ1-5
clone size: .
D gene: TRBD1
V gene: TRBV19
CDR3 protein: CASSIGWDRGIGQPQHF
CDR3 DNA: TGTGCCAGTAGTATAGGGTGGGACAGGGGGATCGGGCAGCCCCAGCATTTT